This T cell receptor beta chain was recovered during a study of T cells in Graves' hyperthyroidism and ophthalmopathy. The CDR3 consists of 14 residues. Germline assignment: CDR1 MDHEN and CDR2 SYDVKM. Trimming at V came to 3 bases and at J to 4 bases, leaving 5 bases not matched to a gene. Thyroid ultrasound, orbital computed tomography, clinical symptoms, and serum thyroxine and TRAb underpinned diagnoses. Each 10 ml fresh peripheral blood draw supplied the PBMCs. Study observations and caveats: Ophthalmopathy cases were set apart from stable hyperthyroidism by a 13 V-J model.

There were TCR beta CDR3 regions amplified from RNA transcripts. Initially, a first-round RT-PCR of the TCR CDR3 employed the HTBI primer set. TCRdb recomputed calls from the multiplex PCR reads with MiXCR, one row per CDR3 protein. The table has about 260,000 distinct CDR3 sequences, about 17% seen once. This clonotype was observed at least ten times. The target antigen is unknown. The receptor was isolated from a woman aged 18-35 years with Graves' ophthalmopathy. The sample taken for sequencing was blood. J is TRBJ1-1 and V is TRBV28, with 7 bases lining up with TRBD1. The chain's CDR3 is CASSFKGAVTEAFF. The DNA for the CDR3 is TGTGCCAGCAGTTTTAAGGGGGCGGTCACTGAAGCTTTCTTT.